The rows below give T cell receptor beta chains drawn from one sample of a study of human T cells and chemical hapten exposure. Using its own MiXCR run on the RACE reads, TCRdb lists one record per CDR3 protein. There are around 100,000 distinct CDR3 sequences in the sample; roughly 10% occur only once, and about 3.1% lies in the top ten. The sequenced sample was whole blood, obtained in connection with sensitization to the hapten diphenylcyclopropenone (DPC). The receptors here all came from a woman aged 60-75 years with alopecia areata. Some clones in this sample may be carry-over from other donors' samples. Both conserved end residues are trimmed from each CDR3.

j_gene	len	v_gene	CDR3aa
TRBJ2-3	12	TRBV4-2	ASSQQANQDTQY
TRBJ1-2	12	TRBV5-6	ASSLAGLSGGYT
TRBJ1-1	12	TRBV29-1	SVSHGLANTEAF
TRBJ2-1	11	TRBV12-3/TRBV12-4	ASSFNRNNEQF
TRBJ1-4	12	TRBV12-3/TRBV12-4	ASSLRGAGEKLF
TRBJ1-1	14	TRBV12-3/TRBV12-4	ASSPSDRPLGTEAF
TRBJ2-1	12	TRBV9	ASNGGGEYNEQF
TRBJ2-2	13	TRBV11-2	ASSLPLANTGELF
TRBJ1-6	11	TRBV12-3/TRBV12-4	ASSPGGGSPLH
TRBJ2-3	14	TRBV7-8	ASSLAVGGRTDTQY
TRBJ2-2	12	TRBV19	ASNKQGGTGELF
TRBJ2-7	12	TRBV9	ASSLGGPSYEQY
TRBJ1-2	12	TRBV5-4	ASSPPTGTYGYT
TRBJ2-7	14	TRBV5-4	ASSLAGTHGTYEQY
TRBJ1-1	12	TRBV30	AWSARDRDTEAF
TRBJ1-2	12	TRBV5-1	ASSPGDRAYGYT
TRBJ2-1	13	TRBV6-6	ASSYSNRGYNEQF
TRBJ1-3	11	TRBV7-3	ASSPGPGNTIY
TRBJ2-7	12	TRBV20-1	SALAGGVYNEQY